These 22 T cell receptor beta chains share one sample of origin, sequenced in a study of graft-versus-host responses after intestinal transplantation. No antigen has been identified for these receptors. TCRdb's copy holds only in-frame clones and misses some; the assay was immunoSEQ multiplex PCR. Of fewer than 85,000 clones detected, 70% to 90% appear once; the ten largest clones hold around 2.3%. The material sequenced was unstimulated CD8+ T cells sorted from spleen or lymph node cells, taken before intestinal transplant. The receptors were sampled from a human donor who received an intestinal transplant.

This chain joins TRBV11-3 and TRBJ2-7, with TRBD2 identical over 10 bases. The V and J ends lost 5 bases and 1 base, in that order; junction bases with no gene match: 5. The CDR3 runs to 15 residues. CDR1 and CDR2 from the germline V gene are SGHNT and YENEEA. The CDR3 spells CASSPSSGSSYEQYF. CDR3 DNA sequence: TGTGCCAGCAGCCCCTCTAGCGGGAGTTCCTACGAGCAGTACTTC.

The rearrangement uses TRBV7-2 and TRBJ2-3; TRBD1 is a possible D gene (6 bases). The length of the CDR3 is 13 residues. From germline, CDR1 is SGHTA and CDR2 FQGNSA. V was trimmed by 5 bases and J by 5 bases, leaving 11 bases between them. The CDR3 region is CASSPPTGDTQYF. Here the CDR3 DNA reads TGTGCCAGCAGCCCTCCGACAGGAGATACGCAGTATTTT.

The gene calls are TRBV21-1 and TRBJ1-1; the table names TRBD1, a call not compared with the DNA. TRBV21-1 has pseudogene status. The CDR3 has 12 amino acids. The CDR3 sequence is CASSKWGPEAFF. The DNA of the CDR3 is TGTGCCAGCAGCAAGTGGGGCCCTGAAGCTTTCTTT.

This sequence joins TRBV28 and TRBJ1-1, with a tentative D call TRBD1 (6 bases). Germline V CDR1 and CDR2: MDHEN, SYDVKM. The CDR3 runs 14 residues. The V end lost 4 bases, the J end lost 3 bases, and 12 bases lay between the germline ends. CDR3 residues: CASSSPGDDTEAFF. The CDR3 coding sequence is TGTGCCAGCAGTTCTCCAGGGGACGACACTGAAGCTTTCTTT.

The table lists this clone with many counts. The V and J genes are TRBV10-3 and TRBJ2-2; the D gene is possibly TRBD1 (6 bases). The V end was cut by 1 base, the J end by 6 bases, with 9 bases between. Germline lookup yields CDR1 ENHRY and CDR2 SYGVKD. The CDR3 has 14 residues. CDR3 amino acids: CAISELGGAGELFF. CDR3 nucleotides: TGTGCCATCAGTGAGTTAGGGGGTGCCGGGGAGCTGTTTTTT.

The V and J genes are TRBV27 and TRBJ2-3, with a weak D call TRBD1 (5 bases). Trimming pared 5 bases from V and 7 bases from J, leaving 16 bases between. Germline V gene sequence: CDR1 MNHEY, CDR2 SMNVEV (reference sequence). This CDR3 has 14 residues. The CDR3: CASSPLPPGNTQYF. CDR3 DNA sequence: TGTGCCAGCAGTCCCCTACCCCCAGGGAATACGCAGTATTTT.

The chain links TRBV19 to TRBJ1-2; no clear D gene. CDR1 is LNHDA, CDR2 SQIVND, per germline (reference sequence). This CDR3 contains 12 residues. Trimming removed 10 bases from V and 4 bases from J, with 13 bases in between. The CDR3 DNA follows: TGTGCCACCAAGGCGCCGGGCTATGGCTACACCTTC. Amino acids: CATKAPGYGYTF.

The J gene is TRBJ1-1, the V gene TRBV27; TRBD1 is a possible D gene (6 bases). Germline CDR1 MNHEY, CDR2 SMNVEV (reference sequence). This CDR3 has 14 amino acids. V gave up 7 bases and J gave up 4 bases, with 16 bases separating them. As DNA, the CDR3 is TGTGCCAGCAACGTAGCCGGGGGGCTCACTGAAGCTTTCTTT. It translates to CASNVAGGLTEAFF.

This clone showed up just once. CDR3 sequence: CASSLRDRGLDEQFF. The DNA for the CDR3 is TGTGCCAGCAGTCTCCGGGACAGGGGCCTCGATGAGCAGTTCTTC. The genes are TRBV6-1 and TRBJ2-1; 10 positions agree with TRBD1. From germline, CDR1 is MNHNS and CDR2 SASEGT. V was clipped by 5 bases and J by 8 bases; unmatched bases: 9. The CDR3 consists of 15 residues.

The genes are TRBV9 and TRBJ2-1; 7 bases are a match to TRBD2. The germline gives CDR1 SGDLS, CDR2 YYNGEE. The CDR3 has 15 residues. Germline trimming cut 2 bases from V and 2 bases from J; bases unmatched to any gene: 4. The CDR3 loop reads CASSVVGGTYNEQFF. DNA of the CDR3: TGTGCCAGCAGCGTGGTGGGGGGGACCTACAATGAGCAGTTCTTC.

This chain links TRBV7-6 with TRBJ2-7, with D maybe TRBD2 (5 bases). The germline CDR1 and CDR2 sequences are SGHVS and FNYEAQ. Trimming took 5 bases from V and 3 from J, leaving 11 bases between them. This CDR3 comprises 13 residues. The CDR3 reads CASSPHAGYEQYF. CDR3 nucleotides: TGTGCCAGCAGCCCGCACGCGGGCTACGAGCAGTACTTC.

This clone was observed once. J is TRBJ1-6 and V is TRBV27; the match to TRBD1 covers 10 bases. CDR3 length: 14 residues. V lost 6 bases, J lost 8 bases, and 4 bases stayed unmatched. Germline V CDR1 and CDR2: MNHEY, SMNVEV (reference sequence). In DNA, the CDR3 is TGTGCCAGCAGATTGACAGGGGGCTATTCACCCCTCCACTTT. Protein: CASRLTGGYSPLHF.

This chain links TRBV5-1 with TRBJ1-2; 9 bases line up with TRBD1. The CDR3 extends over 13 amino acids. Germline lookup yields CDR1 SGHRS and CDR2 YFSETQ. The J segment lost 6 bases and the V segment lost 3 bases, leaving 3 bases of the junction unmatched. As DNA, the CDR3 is TGCGCCAGCAGCTCAACAGGGGGCCATGGCTACACCTTC. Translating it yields CASSSTGGHGYTF.

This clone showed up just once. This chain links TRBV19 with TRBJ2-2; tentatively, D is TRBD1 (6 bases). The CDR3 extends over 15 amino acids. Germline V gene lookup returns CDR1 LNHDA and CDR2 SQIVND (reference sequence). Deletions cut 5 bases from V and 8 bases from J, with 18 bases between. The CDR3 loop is CASSRDNEEGGELFF. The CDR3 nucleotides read TGTGCCAGTAGTCGGGACAATGAAGAAGGGGGGGAGCTGTTTTTT.

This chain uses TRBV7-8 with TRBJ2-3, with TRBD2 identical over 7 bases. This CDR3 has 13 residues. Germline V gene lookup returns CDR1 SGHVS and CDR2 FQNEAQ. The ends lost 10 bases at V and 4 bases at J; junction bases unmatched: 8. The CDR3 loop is CATRTSDADTQYF. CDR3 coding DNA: TGTGCCACCAGGACTAGTGACGCAGATACGCAGTATTTT.

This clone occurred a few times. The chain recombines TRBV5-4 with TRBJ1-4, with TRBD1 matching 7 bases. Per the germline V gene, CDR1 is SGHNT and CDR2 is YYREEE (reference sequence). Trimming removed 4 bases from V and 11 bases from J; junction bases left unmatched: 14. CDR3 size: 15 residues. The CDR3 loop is CASSTQNRGPHKLFF. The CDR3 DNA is TGTGCCAGCAGCACCCAAAACAGGGGCCCACATAAACTGTTTTTT.

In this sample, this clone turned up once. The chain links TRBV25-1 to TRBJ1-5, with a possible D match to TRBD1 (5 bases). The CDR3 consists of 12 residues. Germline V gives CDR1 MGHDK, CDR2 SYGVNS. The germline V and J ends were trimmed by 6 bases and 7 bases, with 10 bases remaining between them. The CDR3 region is CASRYNRQPQHF. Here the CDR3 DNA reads TGTGCCAGCAGATACAACAGGCAGCCCCAGCATTTT.

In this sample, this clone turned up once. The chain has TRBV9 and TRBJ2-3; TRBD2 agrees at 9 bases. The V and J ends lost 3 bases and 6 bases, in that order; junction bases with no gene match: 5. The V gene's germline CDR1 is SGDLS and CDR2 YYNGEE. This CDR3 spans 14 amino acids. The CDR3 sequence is CASSGSGRTDTQYF. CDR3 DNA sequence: TGTGCCAGCAGCGGTAGCGGGAGAACGGATACGCAGTATTTT.

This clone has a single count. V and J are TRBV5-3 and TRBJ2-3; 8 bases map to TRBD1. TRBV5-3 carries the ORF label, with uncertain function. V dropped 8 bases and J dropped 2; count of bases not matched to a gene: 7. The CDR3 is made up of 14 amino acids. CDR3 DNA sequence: TGTGCCAGGGGGGCGGGACAGGTCACAGATACGCAGTATTTT. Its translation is CARGAGQVTDTQYF.

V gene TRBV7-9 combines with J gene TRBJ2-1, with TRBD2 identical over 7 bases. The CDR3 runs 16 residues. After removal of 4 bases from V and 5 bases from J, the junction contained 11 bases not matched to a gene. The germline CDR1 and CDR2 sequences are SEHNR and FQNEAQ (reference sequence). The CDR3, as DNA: TGTGCCAGCAGCTCCACTAGCGCCGATCCTGACAATGAGCAGTTCTTC. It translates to CASSSTSADPDNEQFF.

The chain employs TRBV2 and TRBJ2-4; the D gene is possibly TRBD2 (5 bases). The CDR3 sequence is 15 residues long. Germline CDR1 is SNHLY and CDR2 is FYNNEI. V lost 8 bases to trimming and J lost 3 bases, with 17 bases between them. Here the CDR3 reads CASEAGDEGKNIQYF. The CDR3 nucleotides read TGTGCCAGCGAAGCTGGTGATGAGGGCAAAAACATTCAGTACTTC.

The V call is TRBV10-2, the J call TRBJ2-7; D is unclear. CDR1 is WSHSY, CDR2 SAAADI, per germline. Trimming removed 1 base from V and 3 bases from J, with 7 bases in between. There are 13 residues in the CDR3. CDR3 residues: CASSEFISYEQYF. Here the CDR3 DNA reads TGCGCCAGCAGTGAGTTTATTAGCTACGAGCAGTACTTC.